A selection of T cell receptor beta chains follows, all from one sample in a study of technical replicates of blood from several donors. Repertoires were generated with immunoSEQ multiplex PCR, while TCRdb's copy carries only in-frame clones and drops some. The table records around 80,000 clones, 95% to 98% of them present only once. Sequenced material: T cells isolated from PBMCs. The receptors come from a human donor in good health. Both conserved end residues are part of each CDR3. Fields, in order: J gene, clone size, V gene, D gene, CDR3 DNA, CDR3 protein. D genes are given only for firm matches. The size field is filled for only some rows; it gives once, few, many or a size class.

J: TRBJ1-5; size: once; V: TRBV11-2; D: -; DNA: TGTGCCAGCAGCCTAGCCGGGGGGCAGGGTCAGCCCCAGCATTTT; CDR3: CASSLAGGQGQPQHF
J: TRBJ2-5; size: -; V: TRBV28; D: TRBD2; DNA: TGTGCCAGCCTCCCAACTAGCGGGAGGGCCCGGCAACAAGAGACCCAGTACTTC; CDR3: CASLPTSGRARQQETQYF
J: TRBJ2-1; size: -; V: TRBV29-1; D: -; DNA: TGCAGCGTTATAACCCAACAGGTTCCCCCACCCTTCTACAATGAGCAGTTCTTC; CDR3: CSVITQQVPPPFYNEQFF
J: TRBJ1-4; size: -; V: TRBV6-6; D: -; DNA: TGTGCCAGCAGTTACTCGGGACAACAGAGTGAAAAACTGTTTTTT; CDR3: CASSYSGQQSEKLFF
J: TRBJ2-7; size: -; V: TRBV10-2; D: TRBD1; DNA: TGCGCCAGCAGTGAAGGCAGGGGGTCCTACGAGCAGTACTTC; CDR3: CASSEGRGSYEQYF
J: TRBJ1-2; size: -; V: TRBV6-6; D: -; DNA: TGTGCCAGCAGTTACGACAGGTCCTATGGCTACACCTTC; CDR3: CASSYDRSYGYTF
J: TRBJ1-5; size: -; V: TRBV12-5; D: TRBD1; DNA: TGTGCTAGTGGTTTGACCAAGGACAGGGGAGGAAATCAGCCCCAGCATTTT; CDR3: CASGLTKDRGGNQPQHF
J: TRBJ1-5; size: -; V: TRBV5-1; D: -; DNA: TGCGCCAGCAGCTTGGGGACAGAATCGAATCAGCCCCAGCATTTT; CDR3: CASSLGTESNQPQHF
J: TRBJ2-6; size: -; V: TRBV19; D: -; DNA: TGTGCCAGTAGTATAACACATCGGACAGGGAGGGCCGCTGGGGCCAACGTCCTGACTTTC; CDR3: CASSITHRTGRAAGANVLTF
J: TRBJ2-1; size: -; V: TRBV6-1; D: TRBD2; DNA: TGTGCCAGCAGTGTCCTTCCCGGGACTAGCGGTTTCGATGAGCAGTTCTTC; CDR3: CASSVLPGTSGFDEQFF
J: TRBJ2-2; size: -; V: TRBV5-1; D: TRBD2; DNA: TGCGCCAGCTGCCTCCTGACTAGCGGGAGCACCGGGGAGCTGTTTTTT; CDR3: CASCLLTSGSTGELFF
J: TRBJ2-3; size: -; V: TRBV5-8; D: TRBD1; DNA: TGTGCCAGCAGCTTGGACGGGACAGGGGGCTCAGATACGCAGTATTTT; CDR3: CASSLDGTGGSDTQYF
J: TRBJ2-1; size: once; V: TRBV27; D: -; DNA: TGTGCCAGCAGTTTATCGGGGTTAGGGGGTGAGCAGTTCTTC; CDR3: CASSLSGLGGEQFF
J: TRBJ2-3; size: once; V: TRBV27; D: TRBD1; DNA: TGTGCCAGCAGTTTATCTCGGACAGGCGGATTCACAGATACGCAGTATTTT; CDR3: CASSLSRTGGFTDTQYF
J: TRBJ2-1; size: -; V: TRBV18; D: -; DNA: TGTGCCAGCTCACCTCGGGGGGCACTCAATGAGCAGTTCTTC; CDR3: CASSPRGALNEQFF
J: TRBJ1-4; size: -; V: TRBV10-1; D: -; DNA: TGCGCCAGCAGTGAGTCGATTCCGGGGTGGACTAATGAAAAACTGTTTTTT; CDR3: CASSESIPGWTNEKLFF
J: TRBJ1-2; size: -; V: TRBV23-1; D: -; DNA: TGCGCCAGCAGTCAATCCCTCAAAGACATGCCGGAAGGCTACACCTTC; CDR3: CASSQSLKDMPEGYTF
J: TRBJ1-5; size: -; V: TRBV10-3; D: TRBD1; DNA: TGTGCCATCAGTGATCTTATGGGACAGAACAATCAGCCCCAGCATTTT; CDR3: CAISDLMGQNNQPQHF
J: TRBJ1-4; size: -; V: TRBV2; D: TRBD1; DNA: TGTGCCAGCAGTGAATACCAGGGGGCAACTAATGAAAAACTGTTTTTT; CDR3: CASSEYQGATNEKLFF
J: TRBJ2-5; size: -; V: TRBV4-1; D: TRBD1; DNA: TGCGCCAGCAGCCAAGGGCGGACAGGGCCCCAAGAGACCCAGTACTTC; CDR3: CASSQGRTGPQETQYF
J: TRBJ2-7; size: -; V: TRBV7-2; D: TRBD2; DNA: TGTGCCAGCAGCCCCGAGTGGGTAGCGGGAGGTTCCTACGAGCAGTACTTC; CDR3: CASSPEWVAGGSYEQYF
J: TRBJ2-2; size: -; V: TRBV14; D: TRBD2; DNA: TGTGCCAGCAGCCAAGAGGCGACTAGCGGGGGGGTGGACACCGGGGAGCTGTTTTTT; CDR3: CASSQEATSGGVDTGELFF
J: TRBJ2-3; size: once; V: TRBV5-3; D: TRBD2; DNA: TGTGCCAGAAGCATCGGGACTAGCGGGAGCCCCAGGGCAGATACGCAGTATTTT; CDR3: CARSIGTSGSPRADTQYF
J: TRBJ2-3; size: -; V: TRBV7-9; D: -; DNA: TGTGCCAGCAGCACTGCAGATACGCAGTATTTT; CDR3: CASSTADTQYF
J: TRBJ2-1; size: -; V: TRBV2; D: TRBD2; DNA: TGTGCCAGCAGAAAACTAGCGGGAACTGACAATGAGCAGTTCTTC; CDR3: CASRKLAGTDNEQFF
J: TRBJ2-3; size: once; V: TRBV7-9; D: TRBD2; DNA: TGTGCCAGCAGCCCGGGGGGGGGCACAGATACGCAGTATTTT; CDR3: CASSPGGGTDTQYF
J: TRBJ1-1; size: -; V: TRBV19; D: -; DNA: TGTGCCAGTAGTGCCCAGGTAGGGGTTGTGATTGGGAACACTGAAGCTTTCTTT; CDR3: CASSAQVGVVIGNTEAFF
J: TRBJ2-5; size: -; V: TRBV2; D: TRBD1; DNA: TGTGCCAGCAGAAGAGCGACAGGGACCCAAGAGACCCAGTACTTC; CDR3: CASRRATGTQETQYF
J: TRBJ2-7; size: -; V: TRBV9; D: TRBD1; DNA: TGTGCCAGCAGCGTTCTTCCGGGACAGGCCTACGAGCAGTACTTC; CDR3: CASSVLPGQAYEQYF
J: TRBJ1-2; size: -; V: TRBV30; D: -; DNA: TGTGCCTGGAGTGTAACGGGTGTGTGGGGCTACACCTTC; CDR3: CAWSVTGVWGYTF
J: TRBJ2-1; size: -; V: TRBV7-6; D: -; DNA: TGTGCCAGCACCGAATGGGGGCCGGACAATGAGCAGTTCTTC; CDR3: CASTEWGPDNEQFF
J: TRBJ1-2; size: -; V: TRBV5-4; D: TRBD1; DNA: TGTGCCAGCAGCTACACAGGGGTTCGTGGCTACACCTTC; CDR3: CASSYTGVRGYTF
J: TRBJ2-5; size: -; V: TRBV2; D: -; DNA: TGTGCCAGCAGGACTAGTGGAGAGACCCAGTACTTC; CDR3: CASRTSGETQYF
J: TRBJ1-4; size: -; V: TRBV7-9; D: TRBD1; DNA: TGTGCCAGCAGCAACCGACAGGGAACAAATGAAAAACTGTTTTTT; CDR3: CASSNRQGTNEKLFF
J: TRBJ2-1; size: -; V: TRBV29-1; D: -; DNA: TGCAGCTGCCTCAGGGGCGCCATACGGTTCGTCAATGAGCAGTTCTTC; CDR3: CSCLRGAIRFVNEQFF
J: TRBJ1-1; size: -; V: TRBV5-1; D: TRBD1; DNA: TGCGCCAGCAGCTGGGGGGACAGGGTGAACACTGAAGCTTTCTTT; CDR3: CASSWGDRVNTEAFF
J: TRBJ2-3; size: -; V: TRBV6-1; D: TRBD2; DNA: TGTGCCACACGGTCTGTAGCGGGGAGCACAGATACGCAGTATTTT; CDR3: CATRSVAGSTDTQYF
J: TRBJ2-1; size: once; V: TRBV19; D: -; DNA: TGTGCCAGCGCAGTGTCCTCAGACAATGAGCAGTTCTTC; CDR3: CASAVSSDNEQFF
J: TRBJ2-7; size: -; V: TRBV6-5; D: -; DNA: TGTGCCAGCAGTTACTCGACGTCTAGCGTTGAGCACGAGCAGTACTTC; CDR3: CASSYSTSSVEHEQYF
J: TRBJ1-1; size: -; V: TRBV6-5; D: -; DNA: TGTGCCAGCAGTTTTAACATTATGAACACTGAAGCTTTCTTT; CDR3: CASSFNIMNTEAFF
J: TRBJ2-5; size: -; V: TRBV5-8; D: TRBD1; DNA: TGTGCCAGCAGCTTTGGGACAGGGGGGTCAGAGACCCAGTACTTC; CDR3: CASSFGTGGSETQYF
J: TRBJ2-1; size: -; V: TRBV5-6; D: TRBD2; DNA: TGTGCCAGCAGCTCACGCAGTGGACTAGGGTATTTCAATGAGCAGTTCTTC; CDR3: CASSSRSGLGYFNEQFF
J: TRBJ2-5; size: -; V: TRBV11-2; D: -; DNA: TGTGCCAGCACCCCCCGGGCGGGGGCGAAAGAGACCCAGTACTTC; CDR3: CASTPRAGAKETQYF
J: TRBJ1-1; size: -; V: TRBV29-1; D: TRBD1; DNA: TGCAGCGTTGAAGATCTGCAGGGGGAAGTCTCTGAAGCTTTCTTT; CDR3: CSVEDLQGEVSEAFF
J: TRBJ1-2; size: -; V: TRBV18; D: TRBD1; DNA: TGTGCCAGCTCACAACTGGACAGGGGGCCCGGTGGCTACACCTTC; CDR3: CASSQLDRGPGGYTF
J: TRBJ2-1; size: -; V: TRBV6-6; D: -; DNA: TGTGCCAGCAGCCAGACAATAAATGAGCAGTTCTTC; CDR3: CASSQTINEQFF
J: TRBJ2-1; size: -; V: TRBV29-1; D: TRBD2; DNA: TGCAGCACCCGACTAGCGGACTACAATGAGCAGTTCTTC; CDR3: CSTRLADYNEQFF
J: TRBJ2-5; size: -; V: TRBV11-2; D: -; DNA: TGTGCCAGCAGCTTAAGACTACCTGGAATGGAGACCCAGTACTTC; CDR3: CASSLRLPGMETQYF
J: TRBJ1-2; size: -; V: TRBV5-6; D: -; DNA: TGTGCCAGCAGCTTTGGAGCTTCGGGCGCGGGTGGCTACACCTTC; CDR3: CASSFGASGAGGYTF
J: TRBJ2-7; size: -; V: TRBV28; D: -; DNA: TGTGCCAGCGGAGGGAGCTCCTACGAGCAGTACTTC; CDR3: CASGGSSYEQYF
J: TRBJ1-2; size: -; V: TRBV2; D: -; DNA: TGTGCCAGCAGGTCAAGCGGACCTAACTATGGCTACACCTTC; CDR3: CASRSSGPNYGYTF
J: TRBJ1-1; size: -; V: TRBV5-6; D: -; DNA: TGTGCCAGCAGCCCGACACCGAACACTGAAGCTTTCTTT; CDR3: CASSPTPNTEAFF